The subject of this entry is one TCR beta chain. Antigen unknown. V shed 1 base and J shed 0 bases, with 4 bases lying between them. The CDR3 sequence is 13 residues long. The germline V gene has CDR1 SGHKS and CDR2 YYEKEE (reference sequence). The table came from immunoSEQ multiplex PCR; TCRdb's copy has only in-frame clones and leaves some out. The repertoire holds roughly 110,000 clones, with 70% to 90% as singletons. This sample stems from a study of T cell responses to AZD1222 COVID-19 vaccine. Overall study findings and caveats: The peak T cell response came first, and repertoires were sampled only after it. Of the AZD1222 recipients, only 5 to 7 were seropositive at baseline. Within unmutated variant regions lay the reported targets of nearly half of spike-specific TCRs.

Pooled together were second doses at about 4 or about 12 weeks. This chain connects TRBV5-5 to TRBJ1-1; D unresolved. The receptor comes from an adult who received the AZD1222 COVID-19 vaccine. This specimen consisted of peripheral blood, obtained 28 days after the second AZD1222 dose. CDR3 nucleotide sequence: TGTGCCAGCAGCTTGTGGTTGAACACTGAAGCTTTCTTT. Translating gives CASSLWLNTEAFF.